These 21 T cell receptor beta chains came from one sample sequenced in a study of blood T cell repertoires in COVID-19. Produced via immunoSEQ multiplex PCR; TCRdb's table is partial and in-frame only. The sample consists of nearly 200,000 clones, 70% to 90% of them appearing once. Source material: peripheral blood. The receptors stem from a man in his fifties or sixties with COVID-19, enrolled during active disease.

This chain joins TRBV5-1 and TRBJ1-3, with TRBD1 as a possible D gene (5 bases). The CDR3 has 16 amino acids. V was trimmed by 4 bases and J by 3 bases, leaving 17 bases between them. CDR1 SGHRS and CDR2 YFSETQ come from the germline V gene. CDR3 sequence reads: CASSQLPGVGGNTIYF. The CDR3 DNA is TGCGCCAGCAGCCAACTCCCGGGGGTCGGTGGAAACACCATATATTTT.

This chain connects TRBV3-1 (or the pseudogene TRBV3-2) to TRBJ1-2, with D possibly being TRBD1 (5 bases). Looked up from germline, CDR1 is LGHDT and CDR2 is YNNKEL (reference sequence). Deletions cut 5 bases from V and 7 bases from J, with 17 bases between. The CDR3 length is 14 residues. The CDR3 here is CASSTPAGPGGYTF. CDR3 bases: TGTGCCAGCAGCACTCCCGCGGGACCTGGTGGCTACACCTTC.

CDR3 in amino acids: CATSEGVAGNTIYF. CDR3 sequence (DNA): TGTGCCACCAGTGAAGGAGTGGCGGGAAACACCATATATTTT. The chain joins TRBV24-1 to TRBJ1-3; D remains ambiguous. V lost 4 bases and J 4 bases, leaving 10 bases between the germline ends. Germline assignment: CDR1 KGHDR and CDR2 SFDVKD. This CDR3 has 14 residues.

The CDR3, as DNA: TGTGCCAGCAGCGTAGGGGGAGTTGACTATGGCTACACCTTC. It encodes CASSVGGVDYGYTF. The genes are TRBV9 and TRBJ1-2; D gene unclear. The CDR3 length is 14 residues. The V gene lost 0 bases and the J gene lost 3 bases, with 9 bases spanning the gap. CDR1 and CDR2 (germline): SGDLS, YYNGEE.

This clone was counted once. V usage is TRBV9 and J usage is TRBJ1-5; D is uncertain. Germline V gene data show CDR1 as SGDLS and CDR2 as YYNGEE. The CDR3 consists of 13 residues. V was clipped by 4 bases and J by 6 bases, with 11 bases between them. CDR3 loop: CASSSSAGQPQHF. CDR3 in DNA: TGTGCCAGCAGCTCCTCCGCCGGTCAGCCCCAGCATTTT.

The V and J genes are TRBV3-1 (or the pseudogene TRBV3-2) and TRBJ1-2; the match to TRBD1 covers 8 bases. The CDR3 is made up of 13 amino acids. Germline-derived CDR1 and CDR2 are LGHDT and YNNKEL (reference sequence). V shed 1 base, J shed 10 bases, and the junction held 5 bases outside the gene matches. The CDR3 bases are TGTGCCAGCAGCCAAGTAGGGACAGGTCACTACACCTTC. Translating gives CASSQVGTGHYTF.

The gene calls are TRBV5-1 and TRBJ1-1, with 12 bases aligning to TRBD1. Germline loops: CDR1 SGHRS, CDR2 YFSETQ. This CDR3 comprises 15 residues. With 4 bases clipped from V and 4 bases from J, the junction kept 5 bases outside the gene matches. This chain's CDR3 is CASSPGTGGITEAFF. The CDR3 nucleotides read TGCGCCAGCAGCCCTGGGACAGGGGGCATCACTGAAGCTTTCTTT.

This chain connects TRBV5-4 to TRBJ1-6; D is unresolved. CDR3 length: 14 amino acids. Trimming cost V 2 bases and J 3 bases, with 6 bases left between them. From germline, CDR1 is SGHNT and CDR2 YYREEE (reference sequence). CDR3 protein: CASSFRDYNSPLHF. The CDR3 DNA is TGTGCCAGCAGCTTCCGGGACTATAATTCACCCCTCCACTTT.

In this sample, this clone turned up once. J is TRBJ1-1 and V is TRBV4-3; 8 positions match TRBD1. Trimming took 3 bases from V and 6 from J; bases not matched to a gene: 6. The CDR3 covers 14 residues. The germline V gene encodes CDR1 LGHNA and CDR2 YSLEER. The CDR3 loop reads CASSQETGVSEAFF. CDR3 nucleotide sequence: TGCGCCAGCAGCCAGGAGACAGGGGTCTCTGAAGCTTTCTTT.

The rearrangement joins TRBV25-1 to TRBJ1-6, with D maybe TRBD1 (6 bases). Germline values: CDR1 MGHDK, CDR2 SYGVNS. Trimming took 6 bases from V and 10 from J, leaving 16 bases between them. CDR3 length: 14 residues. In DNA form, the CDR3 reads TGTGCCAGCAGCCAAACAGGGCTTGGCTCACCCCTCCACTTT. Translating it yields CASSQTGLGSPLHF. The variable domain in full, completed from reference TRBV25-1 and TRBJ1-6, reads EADIYQTPRYLVIGTGKKITLECSQTMGHDKMYWYQQDPGMELHLIHYSYGVNSTEKGDLSSESTVSRIRTEHFPLTLESARPSHTSQYLCASSQTGLGSPLHFGNGTRLTVT.

J is TRBJ2-2 and V is TRBV27; the D gene is possibly TRBD1 (5 bases). Trimming removed 5 bases at V and 2 bases at J, with 15 bases between. CDR3 length: 16 residues. Germline CDR1 and CDR2: MNHEY and SMNVEV (reference sequence). Here the CDR3 DNA reads TGTGCCAGCAGTCCCCCGGCAGGGATTAACACCGGGGAGCTGTTTTTT. Translating gives CASSPPAGINTGELFF.

This clone has only a few counts. The rearrangement uses TRBV7-2 and TRBJ1-4, with 9 bases identical to TRBD1. Germline assignment: CDR1 SGHTA and CDR2 FQGNSA. J gave up 4 bases and V 5 bases, and 5 bases lay outside the gene matches. The CDR3 covers 15 residues. The CDR3 loop is CASSVQGADNEKLFF. In nucleotides, the CDR3 is TGTGCCAGCAGCGTACAGGGGGCAGATAATGAAAAACTGTTTTTT.

V is TRBV5-1 and J is TRBJ1-1; D gene ambiguous. V was clipped by 2 bases and J by 1 base, with 9 bases between them. This CDR3 is 14 amino acids long. The germline V gene encodes CDR1 SGHRS and CDR2 YFSETQ. CDR3 sequence: CASSFRHQNTEAFF. The CDR3 nucleotides read TGCGCCAGCAGCTTTCGACACCAGAACACTGAAGCTTTCTTT.

The chain is built from TRBV3-1 (or the pseudogene TRBV3-2) and TRBJ1-1, with D hard to call. V was cut by 6 bases and J by 4 bases, with 15 bases left in between. This CDR3 is 14 amino acids long. Germline CDR1 and CDR2: LGHDT and YNNKEL (reference sequence). DNA for the CDR3: TGTGCCAGCAGTCTAGGCCCCGGGTCCACTGAAGCTTTCTTT. Translating gives CASSLGPGSTEAFF.

V is TRBV30 and J is TRBJ1-4, with D perhaps TRBD1 (5 bases). V lost 3 bases to trimming and J lost 8 bases, with 13 bases between them. The CDR3 sequence is 13 residues long. Germline V CDR1 and CDR2: GTSNPN, SVGIG (reference sequence). The DNA of the CDR3 is TGTGCCTGGAGCCGGCAGGGAAGCGAAAAACTGTTTTTT. Protein: CAWSRQGSEKLFF.

The chain recombines TRBV6-1 with TRBJ2-3, with no clear D. CDR3 size: 15 residues. Germline V gives CDR1 MNHNS, CDR2 SASEGT. V was trimmed by 1 base and J by 1 base, leaving 9 bases between them. DNA of the CDR3: TGTGCCAGCAGTGAAGATGGCTTCCGCACAGATACGCAGTATTTT. This translates into CASSEDGFRTDTQYF.

This clone was seen only once. The chain joins TRBV24-1 to TRBJ2-2; 11 nucleotides agree with TRBD1. This CDR3 contains 16 residues. The germline V gene encodes CDR1 KGHDR and CDR2 SFDVKD. J gave up 8 bases and V 5 bases, and 9 bases lay outside the gene matches. In DNA form, the CDR3 reads TGTGCCACCAGTGGCCGGGACAGGGGGATGAAAGGGGAGCTGTTTTTT. This gives the protein CATSGRDRGMKGELFF.

The J gene is TRBJ1-2, the V gene TRBV7-8; tentatively, D is TRBD1 (5 bases). Per germline, CDR1 SGHVS and CDR2 FQNEAQ. The CDR3 consists of 14 residues. Between the trimmed V and J ends, which lost 1 base and 4 bases, there was a span of 10 bases. CDR3 sequence: CASSLEPRVYGYTF. CDR3 nucleotides: TGTGCCAGCAGCTTAGAGCCCAGGGTCTATGGCTACACCTTC.

The chain joins TRBV7-2 to TRBJ2-6, with 7 bases lining up with TRBD1. CDR1 SGHTA and CDR2 FQGNSA come from the germline V gene. Trimming at V came to 4 bases and at J to 2 bases, leaving 2 bases not matched to a gene. CDR3 length equals 15 residues. The CDR3 nucleotides are TGTGCCAGCAGCTACAGGGGCGCTGGGGCCAACGTCCTGACTTTC. Translating gives CASSYRGAGANVLTF.

The chain is built from TRBV5-4 and TRBJ2-2, with TRBD2 identical over 13 bases. V dropped 4 bases and J dropped 7; count of bases not matched to a gene: 7. The V gene's germline CDR1 is SGHNT and CDR2 YYREEE (reference sequence). This CDR3 is built from 16 residues. DNA of the CDR3: TGTGCCAGCAGCCCCGCGACTAGCGGGAGGTTCGGGGAGCTGTTTTTT. This encodes CASSPATSGRFGELFF.

The chain uses TRBV28 and TRBJ1-2; 9 bases are a match to TRBD1. CDR1 is MDHEN and CDR2 is SYDVKM in the germline V gene. The CDR3 sequence is 15 residues long. J gave up 4 bases and V 5 bases, and 8 bases lay outside the gene matches. The CDR3 is CASSLTGGISYGYTF. CDR3 sequence (DNA): TGTGCCAGCAGTCTGACAGGGGGTATTTCCTATGGCTACACCTTC.